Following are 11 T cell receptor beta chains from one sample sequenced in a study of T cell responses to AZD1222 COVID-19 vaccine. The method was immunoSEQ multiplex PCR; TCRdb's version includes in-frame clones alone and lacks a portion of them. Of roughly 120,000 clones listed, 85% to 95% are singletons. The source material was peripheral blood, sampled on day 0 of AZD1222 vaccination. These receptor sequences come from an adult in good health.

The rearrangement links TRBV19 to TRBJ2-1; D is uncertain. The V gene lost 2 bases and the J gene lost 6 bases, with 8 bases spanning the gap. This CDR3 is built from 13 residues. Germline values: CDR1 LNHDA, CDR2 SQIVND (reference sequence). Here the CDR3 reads CASSILVSNEQFF. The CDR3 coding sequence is TGTGCCAGTAGTATATTGGTATCCAATGAGCAGTTCTTC.

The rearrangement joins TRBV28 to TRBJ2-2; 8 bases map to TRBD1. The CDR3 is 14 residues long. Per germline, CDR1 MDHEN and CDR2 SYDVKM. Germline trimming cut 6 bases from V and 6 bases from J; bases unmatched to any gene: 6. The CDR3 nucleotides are TGTGCCAGCAGCCTGGGACAGGCCTCCGGGGAGCTGTTTTTT. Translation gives CASSLGQASGELFF.

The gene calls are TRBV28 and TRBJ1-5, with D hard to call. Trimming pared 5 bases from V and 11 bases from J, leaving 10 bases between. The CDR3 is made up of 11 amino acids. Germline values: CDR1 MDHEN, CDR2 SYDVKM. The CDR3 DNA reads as TGTGCCAGCAGTATTGGTTTCACCCAGCATTTT. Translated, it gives CASSIGFTQHF.

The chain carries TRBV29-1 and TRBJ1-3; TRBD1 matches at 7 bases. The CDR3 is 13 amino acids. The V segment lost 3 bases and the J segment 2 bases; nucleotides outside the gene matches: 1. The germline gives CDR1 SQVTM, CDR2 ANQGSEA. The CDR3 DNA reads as TGCAGCGTTGACCAGGGGGCTGGAAACACCATATATTTT. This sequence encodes CSVDQGAGNTIYF.

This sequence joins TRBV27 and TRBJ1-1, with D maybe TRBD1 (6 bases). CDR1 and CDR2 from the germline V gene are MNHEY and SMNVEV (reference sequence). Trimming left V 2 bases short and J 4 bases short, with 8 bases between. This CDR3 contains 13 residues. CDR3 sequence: CASSLGQSTEAFF. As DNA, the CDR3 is TGTGCCAGCAGTTTAGGACAGAGCACTGAAGCTTTCTTT.

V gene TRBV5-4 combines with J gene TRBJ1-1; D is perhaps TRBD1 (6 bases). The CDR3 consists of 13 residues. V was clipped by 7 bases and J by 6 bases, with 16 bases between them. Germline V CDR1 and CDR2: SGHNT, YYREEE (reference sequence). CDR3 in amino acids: CASPGGDISEAFF. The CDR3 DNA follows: TGTGCCAGCCCGGGGGGCGATATCTCTGAAGCTTTCTTT.

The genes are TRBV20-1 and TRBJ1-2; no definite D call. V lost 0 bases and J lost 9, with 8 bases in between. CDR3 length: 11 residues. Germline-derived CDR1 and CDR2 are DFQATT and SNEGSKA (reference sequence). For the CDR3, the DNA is TGCAGTGCTAGAGATAAAGGGAGCTACACCTTC. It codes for CSARDKGSYTF.

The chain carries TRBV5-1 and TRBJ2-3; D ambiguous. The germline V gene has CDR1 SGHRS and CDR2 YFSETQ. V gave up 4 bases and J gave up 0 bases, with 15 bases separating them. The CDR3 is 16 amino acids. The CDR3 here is CASSPEGYTSTDTQYF. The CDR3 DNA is TGCGCCAGCAGCCCGGAAGGGTATACTAGCACAGATACGCAGTATTTT.

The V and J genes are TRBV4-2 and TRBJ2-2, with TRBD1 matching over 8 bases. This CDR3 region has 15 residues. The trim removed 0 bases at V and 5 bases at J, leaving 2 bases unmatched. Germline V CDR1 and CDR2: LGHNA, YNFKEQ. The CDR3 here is CASSQERQGTGELFF. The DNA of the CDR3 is TGTGCCAGCAGCCAAGAAAGACAGGGGACCGGGGAGCTGTTTTTT.

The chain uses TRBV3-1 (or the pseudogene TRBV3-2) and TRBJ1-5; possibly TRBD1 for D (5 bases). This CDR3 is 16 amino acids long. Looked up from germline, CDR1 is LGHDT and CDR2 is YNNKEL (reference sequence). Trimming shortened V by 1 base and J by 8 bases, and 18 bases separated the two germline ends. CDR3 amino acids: CASSQGIQEVLEPQHF. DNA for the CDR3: TGTGCCAGCAGCCAAGGAATACAGGAAGTTTTAGAGCCCCAGCATTTT.

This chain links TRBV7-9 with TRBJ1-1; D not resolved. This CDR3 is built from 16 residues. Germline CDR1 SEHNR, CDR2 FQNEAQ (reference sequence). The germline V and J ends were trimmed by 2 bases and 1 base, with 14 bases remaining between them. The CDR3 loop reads CASSLYTQTRNTEAFF. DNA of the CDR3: TGTGCCAGCAGCTTATACACCCAAACTCGGAACACTGAAGCTTTCTTT. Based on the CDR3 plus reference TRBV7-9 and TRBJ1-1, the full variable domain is DTGVSQNPRHKITKRGQNVTFRCDPISEHNRLYWYRQTLGQGPEFLTYFQNEAQLEKSRLLSDRFSAERPKGSFSTLEIQRTEQGDSAMYLCASSLYTQTRNTEAFFGQGTRLTVV.